These T cell receptor beta chains were read from a single sample in a study of blood T cell repertoires in COVID-19. Assay used: immunoSEQ multiplex PCR; TCRdb lists only in-frame clones, some missing. The repertoire holds around 300,000 clones, with roughly 88% as singletons. The sequenced sample consisted of PBMCs or T cells enriched from blood (not recorded which). All receptors come from a woman younger than 45 who had recovered from COVID-19. Both conserved end residues are part of each CDR3. A D gene is named only where the DNA matches it firmly. Clone size, where shown, is once, few, many, or a class for clones that have expanded.

>once|TRBJ1-6|TRBV30|16|.
CAWSYRAGSYNSPLHF
TGTGCCTGGAGTTACAGGGCCGGGTCCTATAATTCACCCCTCCACTTT
>.|TRBJ2-7|TRBV5-6|11|.
CASSLTVEQYF
TGTGCCAGCAGCTTGACAGTCGAGCAGTACTTC
>.|TRBJ1-5|TRBV7-6|13|TRBD1
CASSLETGMPQHF
TGTGCCAGCAGCTTAGAGACAGGGATGCCCCAGCATTTT
>.|TRBJ1-1|TRBV12-3/TRBV12-4|12|.
CASRTLQGEAFF
TGTGCCAGCAGGACTTTACAGGGTGAAGCTTTCTTT
>.|TRBJ2-3|TRBV6-5|15|.
CASTPAGASTDTQYF
TGTGCCAGCACCCCCGCTGGGGCTAGCACAGATACGCAGTATTTT
>.|TRBJ1-4|TRBV5-4|14|.
CASNQEGANEKLFF
TGTGCCAGCAACCAAGAGGGTGCTAATGAAAAACTGTTTTTT
>.|TRBJ2-7|TRBV28|15|TRBD1
CASSSPPQGAYEQYF
TGTGCCAGCAGTTCCCCGCCTCAGGGGGCCTACGAGCAGTACTTC
>.|TRBJ1-6|TRBV19|14|TRBD1
CASSTQGMGSPLHF
TGTGCCAGTAGTACACAGGGGATGGGGTCACCCCTCCACTTT
>.|TRBJ2-1|TRBV18|15|.
CASSPTFQGTSEQFF
TGTGCCAGCTCACCAACATTCCAGGGGACGAGTGAGCAGTTCTTC
>.|TRBJ1-5|TRBV27|14|.
CASRTGSFHQPQHF
TGTGCCAGCAGAACCGGGTCATTTCATCAGCCCCAGCATTTT
>.|TRBJ2-1|TRBV3-1/TRBV3-2|17|TRBD2
CASSLGLAGVSRNEQFF
TGTGCCAGCAGCCTCGGACTAGCGGGAGTATCTCGGAATGAGCAGTTCTTC
>.|TRBJ1-1|TRBV19|15|TRBD1
CASRADRDSYTEAFF
TGTGCCAGTAGGGCCGACAGGGACTCGTACACTGAAGCTTTCTTT
>.|TRBJ2-1|TRBV9|15|.
CASSVGQLSYNEQFF
TGTGCCAGCAGCGTAGGTCAACTCTCCTACAATGAGCAGTTCTTC
>.|TRBJ1-5|TRBV27|14|TRBD1
CASSLSGGGQPQHF
TGTGCCAGCAGTTTATCAGGGGGCGGACAGCCCCAGCATTTT
>.|TRBJ2-5|TRBV6-5|13|.
CASRWGLQETQYF
TGTGCCAGCAGATGGGGCCTCCAAGAGACCCAGTACTTC
>.|TRBJ2-7|TRBV28|14|TRBD2
CASSSPGLAGKQYF
TGTGCCAGCAGTTCCCCGGGACTAGCGGGGAAGCAGTACTTC
>.|TRBJ2-3|TRBV7-2|15|TRBD2
CASSFTSGGADTQYF
TGTGCCAGCAGCTTTACTAGCGGGGGGGCAGATACGCAGTATTTT
>few|TRBJ1-5|TRBV7-2|14|.
CASSLRDSGQPQHF
TGTGCCAGCAGCTTACGGGATTCGGGTCAGCCCCAGCATTTT
>.|TRBJ2-7|TRBV6-5|16|.
CASSYSTGLRSYEQYF
TGTGCCAGCAGTTACTCTACTGGACTGCGCTCCTACGAGCAGTACTTC
>.|TRBJ2-1|TRBV7-8|18|TRBD2
CASSLGPAGGHSYNEQFF
TGTGCCAGCAGCTTAGGACCAGCGGGGGGGCACTCCTACAATGAGCAGTTCTTC
>few|TRBJ1-1|TRBV30|14|TRBD1
CACLSDTGGRMAFF
TGTGCCTGCTTATCGGACACAGGGGGGAGGATGGCTTTCTTT
>few|TRBJ1-6|TRBV28|15|.
CASSPPGVRNSPLHF
TGTGCCAGCAGCCCCCCGGGGGTTCGCAATTCACCCCTCCACTTT
>.|TRBJ2-5|TRBV5-4|16|TRBD2
CASSLVGEGLGETQYF
TGTGCCAGCAGCTTGGTGGGGGAGGGCTTAGGGGAGACCCAGTACTTC
>.|TRBJ2-7|TRBV5-1|14|.
CASTSRGPSYEQYF
TGCGCCAGCACCTCAAGGGGCCCCTCCTACGAGCAGTACTTC
>.|TRBJ2-1|TRBV3-1/TRBV3-2|16|TRBD2
CASSQIDSGSRNEQFF
TGTGCCAGCAGCCAGATTGATAGCGGGAGTAGGAATGAGCAGTTCTTC
>.|TRBJ2-7|TRBV5-1|15|.
CASSLGSVFSYEQYF
TGCGCCAGCAGCTTGGGTAGCGTTTTTTCCTACGAGCAGTACTTC
>.|TRBJ1-5|TRBV12-3/TRBV12-4|13|.
CASSPTVDQPQHF
TGTGCCAGCAGTCCCACGGTCGATCAGCCCCAGCATTTT
>.|TRBJ2-7|TRBV4-3|17|.
CASSQRGGPSSSYEQYF
TGCGCCAGCAGCCAACGGGGTGGGCCATCGAGCTCCTACGAGCAGTACTTC
>.|TRBJ2-6|TRBV6-5|15|.
CASSSYFSGANVLTF
TGTGCCAGCAGCTCATACTTCTCTGGGGCCAACGTCCTGACTTTC
>few|TRBJ2-3|TRBV20-1|15|TRBD1
CSASGTAFSTDTQYF
TGCAGTGCTAGTGGGACAGCCTTTAGCACAGATACGCAGTATTTT
>.|TRBJ1-5|TRBV3-1/TRBV3-2|15|.
CASSHTAGGALPQHF
TGTGCCAGCAGTCACACAGCCGGGGGAGCGCTGCCCCAGCATTTT
>few|TRBJ1-2|TRBV9|15|TRBD1
CASSLSMRGRGGYTF
TGTGCCAGCAGCTTGTCAATGAGGGGGCGAGGTGGCTACACCTTC
>.|TRBJ1-4|TRBV21-1|15|.
CASSKGTRQGEKLFF
TGTGCCAGCAGCAAAGGAACCCGTCAGGGGGAAAAACTGTTTTTT
>once|TRBJ1-1|TRBV27|17|.
CASSLLPQQVINTEAFF
TGTGCCAGCAGTTTACTCCCCCAACAGGTAATTAACACTGAAGCTTTCTTT
>.|TRBJ1-1|TRBV27|15|.
CASSLSDNVNTEAFF
TGTGCCAGCAGTTTATCGGACAACGTGAACACTGAAGCTTTCTTT
>.|TRBJ2-2|TRBV11-1|16|.
CASSFSPDGYTGELFF
TGTGCCAGCAGCTTTAGCCCAGATGGATACACCGGGGAGCTGTTTTTT
>.|TRBJ1-1|TRBV4-1|13|.
CASSQVDSTEAFF
TGCGCCAGCAGCCAAGTCGACAGCACTGAAGCTTTCTTT
>.|TRBJ2-5|TRBV7-3|11|.
CASSLQETQYF
TGTGCCAGCAGCCTCCAAGAGACCCAGTACTTC
>.|TRBJ2-5|TRBV28|12|.
CASSSYQETQYF
TGTGCCAGCAGCTCCTACCAAGAGACCCAGTACTTC
>.|TRBJ2-1|TRBV5-1|16|TRBD2
CASSSYPSGRVNEQFF
TGCGCCAGCAGCTCCTATCCTAGCGGGAGAGTCAATGAGCAGTTCTTC
>.|TRBJ1-5|TRBV9|18|TRBD1
CASSVVGSGTGSNQPQHF
TGTGCCAGCAGCGTAGTCGGGTCTGGGACAGGAAGCAATCAGCCCCAGCATTTT
>.|TRBJ1-1|TRBV10-1|13|.
CASSESRFQEAFF
TGCGCCAGCAGTGAGTCGAGATTTCAAGAAGCTTTCTTT
>.|TRBJ1-2|TRBV6-5|15|.
CASSRRRGGIDGYTF
TGTGCCAGCAGTCGTCGGCGCGGGGGGATTGATGGCTACACCTTC
>.|TRBJ2-3|TRBV28|19|TRBD1
CASNYLTLWTGTEADTQYF
TGTGCCAGCAACTATTTAACCCTGTGGACAGGGACCGAAGCAGATACGCAGTATTTT
>.|TRBJ2-1|TRBV7-3|15|.
CASSFSGGPYNEQFF
TGTGCCAGCAGCTTTTCTGGGGGCCCCTACAATGAGCAGTTCTTC
>.|TRBJ2-1|TRBV6-4|15|TRBD2
CASSERLAGFDEQFF
TGTGCCAGCAGTGAAAGACTAGCGGGGTTCGATGAGCAGTTCTTC
>.|TRBJ2-5|TRBV18|13|.
CASSPPSAETQYF
TGTGCCAGCTCACCACCTAGTGCGGAGACCCAGTACTTC
>.|TRBJ1-1|TRBV11-2|15|.
CASSLGYGGNTEAFF
TGTGCCAGCAGCTTAGGTTACGGGGGGAACACTGAAGCTTTCTTT
>.|TRBJ2-7|TRBV5-1|12|.
CASSLVRYEQYF
TGCGCCAGCAGCTTGGTTCGGTACGAGCAGTACTTC
>once|TRBJ1-2|TRBV28|17|TRBD1
CASSPPGQGASLNGYTF
TGTGCCAGCAGTCCTCCCGGACAGGGGGCTTCCCTGAATGGCTACACCTTC
>.|TRBJ1-3|TRBV20-1|11|TRBD1
CSAGGGNTIYF
TGCAGTGCAGGGGGCGGAAACACCATATATTTT
>.|TRBJ2-5|TRBV5-1|14|.
CASLDWPRGETQYF
TGCGCCAGCTTGGACTGGCCTCGGGGTGAGACCCAGTACTTC
>.|TRBJ2-1|TRBV7-2|15|TRBD2
CASSLVAGPYNEQFF
TGTGCCAGCAGCCTTGTAGCGGGACCCTACAATGAGCAGTTCTTC
>once|TRBJ1-5|TRBV7-8|14|.
CASSLMRGGQPQHF
TGTGCCAGCAGCTTAATGAGGGGGGGACAGCCCCAGCATTTT
>.|TRBJ1-2|TRBV29-1|11|.
CSVEVRYGYTF
TGCAGCGTTGAAGTCCGCTATGGCTACACCTTC